The TCR beta chain under discussion was sequenced for a study of T cells in Graves' hyperthyroidism and ophthalmopathy. General study points: Stable hyperthyroidism was told apart from ophthalmopathy by a model built on 13 V-J features. Ophthalmopathy, which appeared later, was predicted by the model a median approximately 6 months before onset.

Regions amplified from RNA transcripts were the TCR beta CDR3 regions. First-round RT-PCR of the TCR CDR3 relied on the HTBI primer set. Each CDR3 protein gets one entry after TCRdb re-called the multiplex PCR reads with MiXCR. The sample shows about 570,000 distinct CDR3 sequences, approximately 44% of them seen only once. The ends lost 3 bases at V and 6 bases at J; junction bases unmatched: 13. Germline CDR1 ENHRY, CDR2 SYGVKD. This CDR3 is 16 amino acids long. In the case of this clonotype: No antigen is known for it.

The sample was peripheral blood or thyroid tissue (not recorded which). The clonotype was recovered from an adult woman with Graves' disease, either hyperthyroidism or ophthalmopathy (not recorded which). V gene TRBV10-3 combines with J gene TRBJ1-1; TRBD1 matches at 7 bases. CDR3 DNA: TGTGCCATCAGTGATAACACGCAGGGGGGTATGGCTGAAGCTTTCTTT. Translating it yields CAISDNTQGGMAEAFF.